The 29 T cell receptor beta chains presented below share a single source sample, sequenced in a study of OX40 agonist ivuxolimab in advanced cancers. Profiling relied on immunoSEQ multiplex PCR, and the TCRdb table lists in-frame clones only, not all of them. The repertoire holds approximately 70,000 clones, with roughly 80% as singletons. The sample in question was CD4+ or CD8+ T cells sorted from blood, obtained in a trial of the OX40 agonist ivuxolimab. The receptors come from an adult with an advanced solid tumor such as melanoma, head and neck, liver or kidney cancer.

This chain joins TRBV5-1 and TRBJ2-1; 9 bases match TRBD2. Looked up from germline, CDR1 is SGHRS and CDR2 is YFSETQ. The CDR3 covers 15 residues. V trimming: 4 bases; J trimming: 3 bases; junction bases outside the gene matches: 5. The CDR3 region is CASSQIAGDYNEQFF. As DNA, the CDR3 is TGCGCCAGCAGCCAAATAGCGGGAGACTACAATGAGCAGTTCTTC.

To note about this clone: A junction boundary mismatches the germline segment, possibly from a read error. V usage is TRBV19 and J usage is TRBJ1-6; D not resolved. The CDR3 contains 16 residues. CDR1 is LNHDA, CDR2 SQIVND, per germline (reference sequence). The CDR3 loop is CASRIAQSSYNSPLHF. The CDR3 region has the DNA TGTGCCAGTAGGATAGCCCAGAGCTCCTATAATTCACCCCTCCACTTT. Drawing the rest from reference TRBV19 and TRBJ1-6, the complete variable domain is DGGITQSPKYLFRKEGQNVTLSCEQNLNHDAMYWYRQDPGQGLRLIYYSQIVNDFQKGDIAEGYSVSREKKESFPLTVTSAQKNPTAFYLCASRIAQSSYNSPLHFGNGTRLTVT.

This clone has more than one count but fewer than ten. The chain joins TRBV7-8 to TRBJ2-3; D call uncertain. The V end was cut by 5 bases, the J end by 4 bases, with 10 bases between. This CDR3 is built from 13 residues. CDR1 SGHVS and CDR2 FQNEAQ come from the germline V gene. As DNA, the CDR3 is TGTGCCAGCAGCCCGAGAGGAGCAGATACGCAGTATTTT. Protein sequence: CASSPRGADTQYF.

V is TRBV11-2 and J is TRBJ2-1, with 16 bases that match TRBD2. Germline CDR1 and CDR2: SGHAT and FQNNGV. CDR3 length equals 16 residues. J gave up 8 bases and V 3 bases, and 4 bases lay outside the gene matches. CDR3 nucleotide sequence: TGTGCCAGCAGCTTGGGACTAGCGGGAGGGTGGGATGAGCAGTTCTTC. Its protein product is CASSLGLAGGWDEQFF.

The chain has TRBV28 and TRBJ1-5; 8 bases match TRBD1. Germline-derived CDR1 and CDR2 are MDHEN and SYDVKM. The CDR3 spans 16 residues. After removal of 5 bases from V and 7 bases from J, the junction contained 13 bases not matched to a gene. The CDR3: CASSPTPGTGPQPQHF. CDR3 sequence (DNA): TGTGCCAGCAGTCCAACCCCCGGGACAGGCCCCCAGCCCCAGCATTTT.

The chain employs TRBV7-2 and TRBJ2-7; 8 nucleotides agree with TRBD2. The CDR3 sequence is 14 residues long. From germline, CDR1 is SGHTA and CDR2 FQGNSA. J lost 2 bases, V lost 4 bases, and 4 bases had no gene match. This CDR3 reads CASSSSGSTYEQYF. The DNA for the CDR3 is TGTGCCAGCAGCTCTAGCGGGTCCACCTACGAGCAGTACTTC.

The V and J genes are TRBV27 and TRBJ2-7; D not resolved. From germline, CDR1 is MNHEY and CDR2 SMNVEV (reference sequence). The CDR3 sequence is 17 residues long. V was trimmed by 2 bases and J by 1 base, leaving 18 bases between them. CDR3 nucleotide sequence: TGTGCCAGCAGTTTAATGGGTCAGGTAGGTGGATCCTACGAGCAGTACTTC. Its protein is CASSLMGQVGGSYEQYF.

This chain links TRBV7-9 with TRBJ2-2; no clear D gene. The CDR3 totals 13 residues. Trimming shortened V by 2 bases and J by 7 bases, and 8 bases separated the two germline ends. The germline V gene encodes CDR1 SEHNR and CDR2 FQNEAQ (reference sequence). CDR3 region: CASSLSSGGELFF. Written as DNA, the CDR3 is TGTGCCAGCAGCTTATCGTCAGGCGGGGAGCTGTTTTTT.

This clone was seen only once. The chain couples TRBV4-1 to TRBJ2-2; the match to TRBD2 covers 7 bases. The junction had 11 bases not matched to a gene; V was cut back by 0 bases and J by 1 base. Germline V gene sequence: CDR1 MGHRA, CDR2 YSYEKL. The length of the CDR3 is 19 residues. The CDR3, as DNA: TGCGCCAGCAGCCAAGATGGAGGTGCACTAGCGTTGAACACCGGGGAGCTGTTTTTT. This codes for CASSQDGGALALNTGELFF.

This clone was recorded only once. The chain couples TRBV29-1 to TRBJ2-2, with D possibly being TRBD1 or TRBD2 (7 bases each). V was pared by 2 bases and J by 7 bases, with 14 bases between. This CDR3 is 14 amino acids long. Germline V gene lookup returns CDR1 SQVTM and CDR2 ANQGSEA. This chain's CDR3 is CSVELQGRGGELFF. The CDR3 bases are TGCAGCGTTGAATTACAGGGGAGGGGCGGGGAGCTGTTTTTT.

The chain recombines TRBV18 with TRBJ1-1; the D gene is possibly TRBD1 (6 bases). The CDR3 covers 19 residues. Trimming left V 3 bases short and J 2 bases short, with 25 bases between. Germline-derived CDR1 and CDR2 are KGHSH and LQKENI. CDR3 DNA sequence: TGTGCCAGCTCACCTGGAGTTTTGGACAAGCAGGGGAGTAACACTGAAGCTTTCTTT. Translated, it gives CASSPGVLDKQGSNTEAFF.

This chain links TRBV5-8 with TRBJ1-1; 7 bases map to TRBD1. The CDR3 length is 14 residues. Germline V gives CDR1 SGHTS, CDR2 YDEGEE. V gave up 7 bases and J gave up 0 bases; unmatched junction bases: 6. The CDR3 sequence is CASGTVLMNTEAFF. DNA for the CDR3: TGTGCCAGCGGGACAGTCCTCATGAACACTGAAGCTTTCTTT.

V is TRBV11-1 and J is TRBJ2-3; 14 bases line up with TRBD2. This CDR3 is built from 18 residues. The V gene's germline CDR1 is SGHAT and CDR2 FQDESV (reference sequence). J was trimmed by 1 base and V by 1 base; bases with no gene match: 4. The CDR3 region has the DNA TGTGCCAGCAGCTTAGGCGGACTAGCGGGAGGTGGCACAGATACGCAGTATTTT. It yields the protein CASSLGGLAGGGTDTQYF.

The DNA for the CDR3 is TGTGCCAGTAGTATAGGATCACAGGGCCTAGCCAAAAACATTCAGTACTTC. Encoded protein: CASSIGSQGLAKNIQYF. The genes are TRBV19 and TRBJ2-4, with a possible D match to TRBD1 (6 bases). The germline gives CDR1 LNHDA, CDR2 SQIVND (reference sequence). Trimming shortened V by 1 base and J by 0 bases, and 13 bases separated the two germline ends. The CDR3 covers 17 residues.

The V call is TRBV7-9, the J call TRBJ2-3, with D uncertain. The CDR3 contains 15 residues. The V and J ends lost 1 base and 4 bases respectively, with 12 bases between them. Per the germline V gene, CDR1 is SEHNR and CDR2 is FQNEAQ (reference sequence). The CDR3 DNA is TGTGCCAGCAGCTTAGTCCAAACCTCGGCAGATACGCAGTATTTT. This codes for CASSLVQTSADTQYF.

This clone was recorded once. The chain joins TRBV7-9 to TRBJ2-3, with D possibly called TRBD1 or TRBD2 (6 bases each). Germline V gene sequence: CDR1 SEHNR, CDR2 FQNEAQ (reference sequence). The CDR3 has 14 amino acids. Trimming shortened V by 2 bases and J by 6 bases, and 12 bases separated the two germline ends. The CDR3: CASSLNQGGDTQYF. The CDR3, as DNA: TGTGCCAGCAGCTTAAACCAAGGGGGGGATACGCAGTATTTT.

The chain employs TRBV5-6 and TRBJ2-1; possible D gene TRBD2, 6 bases. Trimming stripped 8 bases from V and 6 bases from J, with 18 bases between. Germline CDR1 reads SGHDT; CDR2 reads YYEEEE. The CDR3 length is 14 residues. The CDR3 DNA reads TGTGCCAGTACGGGACTCCTGGGGTCCAATGAGCAGTTCTTC. It encodes CASTGLLGSNEQFF.

The J gene is TRBJ1-1, the V gene TRBV5-1, with D hard to call. This CDR3 region has 13 residues. Per the germline V gene, CDR1 is SGHRS and CDR2 is YFSETQ. Trimming cost V 4 bases and J 5 bases, with 12 bases left between them. The CDR3 DNA follows: TGCGCCAGCAGCCCTCCAGAGGTTACTGAAGCTTTCTTT. Translating it yields CASSPPEVTEAFF.

The rearrangement uses TRBV5-1 and TRBJ2-3, with 8 bases lining up with TRBD1. The ends lost 4 bases at V and 2 bases at J; junction bases unmatched: 6. This CDR3 is 15 amino acids long. CDR1 and CDR2 (germline): SGHRS, YFSETQ. The CDR3, as DNA: TGCGCCAGCAGCCAGGGGGCTTGGGACACAGATACGCAGTATTTT. This gives the protein CASSQGAWDTDTQYF.

The sample holds a few counts of this clone. This sequence joins TRBV2 and TRBJ2-7, with a tentative D call TRBD1 (6 bases). The CDR3 is made up of 13 amino acids. Between the trimmed V and J ends, which lost 4 bases and 5 bases, there was a span of 12 bases. Per the germline V gene, CDR1 is SNHLY and CDR2 is FYNNEI. CDR3 in DNA: TGTGCCAGCAGTGCCCACGAGGGGGACGAGCAGTACGTC. This translates into CASSAHEGDEQYV.

The rearrangement uses TRBV7-3 and TRBJ1-2, with 8 bases that match TRBD1. Germline trimming cut 5 bases from V and 7 bases from J; bases unmatched to any gene: 6. The CDR3 is made up of 13 amino acids. CDR1 and CDR2 (germline): SGHTA, FQGTGA. Here the CDR3 reads CASSGQGMGGYTF. The CDR3 DNA follows: TGTGCCAGCAGCGGACAGGGAATGGGTGGCTACACCTTC.

V gene TRBV5-1 combines with J gene TRBJ2-3, with 11 bases that match TRBD2. This CDR3 is 15 amino acids long. Germline trimming cut 0 bases from V and 3 bases from J; bases unmatched to any gene: 0. The V gene's germline CDR1 is SGHRS and CDR2 YFSETQ. Written as DNA, the CDR3 is TGCGCCAGCAGCTTGGGACTAGCGGGAACAGATACGCAGTATTTT. Amino acid sequence: CASSLGLAGTDTQYF.

V gene TRBV6-5 combines with J gene TRBJ2-3; TRBD1 might be the D (6 bases). This CDR3 is 14 amino acids long. Trimming removed 4 bases from V and 4 bases from J, with 12 bases in between. Per germline, CDR1 MNHEY and CDR2 SVGAGI. DNA of the CDR3: TGTGCCAGCAGTTTGAACAGGGAAGCAGATACGCAGTATTTT. Translated, it gives CASSLNREADTQYF.

This clone was counted once. The chain combines TRBV6-4 with TRBJ2-7, with 7 bases that match TRBD1. V shed 6 bases and J 0 bases; nucleotides not matched to a gene: 5. The V gene's germline CDR1 is MRHNA and CDR2 SNTAGT. CDR3 length equals 14 residues. Written as DNA, the CDR3 is TGTGCCAGCAGAGCCCGGACAGGCTCCTACGAGCAGTACGTC. Amino acids: CASRARTGSYEQYV.

This chain uses TRBV6-4 with TRBJ1-1; D gene uncertain. Trimming took 4 bases from V and 2 from J, leaving 8 bases between them. This CDR3 region has 13 residues. The germline gives CDR1 MRHNA, CDR2 SNTAGT. Here the CDR3 reads CASSVESNTEAFF. Here the CDR3 DNA reads TGTGCCAGCAGTGTTGAGAGTAACACTGAAGCTTTCTTT.

The chain combines TRBV5-1 with TRBJ2-1; TRBD2 agrees at 9 bases. The CDR3 has 14 residues. J gave up 5 bases and V 5 bases, and 5 bases lay outside the gene matches. Germline CDR1 reads SGHRS; CDR2 reads YFSETQ. This CDR3 is CASSQRGAHNEQFF. The DNA for the CDR3 is TGCGCCAGCAGTCAGCGGGGGGCTCACAATGAGCAGTTCTTC.

The chain links TRBV7-3 to TRBJ2-1; 7 bases agree with TRBD1. Germline CDR1 SGHTA, CDR2 FQGTGA. This CDR3 has 15 amino acids. The J segment lost 5 bases and the V segment lost 6 bases, leaving 10 bases of the junction unmatched. The CDR3 protein is CASSSRQGGNNEQFF. Here the CDR3 DNA reads TGTGCCAGCAGTTCCCGACAGGGCGGTAACAATGAGCAGTTCTTC.

The chain is built from TRBV2 and TRBJ2-3, with a weak D call TRBD1 (6 bases). CDR3 length: 14 residues. Germline V CDR1 and CDR2: SNHLY, FYNNEI. Trimming took off 6 bases at V and 0 bases at J, with 10 bases between the two ends. The CDR3 region has the DNA TGTGCCAGCAGGGGCAGGGGCAGCACAGATACGCAGTATTTT. It is translated as CASRGRGSTDTQYF.

The chain combines TRBV4-1 with TRBJ2-3; the D call may be TRBD1 or TRBD2 (5 bases each). Germline V gene sequence: CDR1 MGHRA, CDR2 YSYEKL. V lost 3 bases and J lost 10, with 17 bases in between. This CDR3 has 14 amino acids. In nucleotides, the CDR3 is TGCGCCAGCAGCCATTCCGGGACGGAGCCCTCGCAGTATTTT. Protein sequence: CASSHSGTEPSQYF.